Reported below is one T cell receptor beta chain. The sample originates from a study of blood T cell repertoires in COVID-19. Germline V gene data show CDR1 as SGDLS and CDR2 as YYNGEE. V shed 3 bases, J shed 0 bases, and the junction held 5 bases outside the gene matches. The CDR3 runs to 15 residues. TCRdb's copy holds only in-frame clones and misses some; the assay was immunoSEQ multiplex PCR. The sample lists approximately 400,000 clones, about 87% occurring once. The sample consisted of PBMCs or T cells enriched from blood (not recorded which). The chain couples TRBV9 to TRBJ1-1; 7 bases map to TRBD1. This receptor was taken from a man aged 30-40 years who had recovered from COVID-19. This CDR3 is CASSAQTGLNTEAFF. As DNA, the CDR3 is TGTGCCAGCAGCGCCCAGACAGGGTTGAACACTGAAGCTTTCTTT. Supplemented by reference TRBV9 and TRBJ1-1, the full variable domain reads DSGVTQTPKHLITATGQRVTLRCSPRSGDLSVYWYQQSLDQGLQFLIQYYNGEERAKGNILERFSAQQFPDLHSELNLSSLELGDSALYFCASSAQTGLNTEAFFGQGTRLTVV.